The sequence of this T cell receptor beta chain was determined in a study of blood T cell repertoires in COVID-19. Study in general: Samples came from the United States, Italy and Spain, spanning acute and convalescent COVID-19.

Original processing notes: It was from reference gene primer amplification that nucleated cell counts were estimated. Sequenced by immunoSEQ multiplex PCR; TCRdb stores in-frame clones only, minus some. The V and J calls and clone size come from that table; D and trimming were worked out from the DNA. The sample holds 200,000 to 250,000 clones; about 89% are singletons and the top ten take 1.6%. V lost 4 bases to trimming and J lost 8 bases, with 14 bases between them. This CDR3 has 13 residues. From germline, CDR1 is KGHSH and CDR2 LQKENI. The sequence derives from a woman aged 55-75 years who had recovered from COVID-19. This chain uses TRBV18 with TRBJ1-2; a possible D gene is TRBD1 (5 bases). Sample: peripheral blood. CDR3 sequence reads: CASSRGGVDGYTF. CDR3 DNA: TGTGCCAGCTCACGTGGAGGGGTCGACGGCTACACCTTC.